This is a list of T cell receptor beta chains from one sample in a study of blood T cells in healthy people across ages. One entry per CDR3 protein, called by TCRdb with MiXCR from the 5' RACE reads. The sample consists of about 830,000 distinct CDR3 sequences, 55% to 65% of them appearing once. Specimen: blood. Source of these receptors: a man younger than 45 in good health. CDR3s include the opening cysteine and the closing phenylalanine or tryptophan. D genes are given only for firm matches. The size field is filled for only some rows; it gives once, few, many or a size class.

J gene	D gene	V gene	clone size	CDR3 protein	CDR3 DNA
TRBJ2-7	TRBD1	TRBV7-2	-	CASSQGQAFYEQYF	TGTGCCAGCAGCCAGGGACAGGCGTTCTACGAGCAGTACTTC
TRBJ2-7	TRBD2	TRBV4-3	-	CASSQDLAGSSYEQYF	TGCGCCAGCAGCCAAGATCTAGCGGGGAGCTCCTACGAGCAGTACTTC
TRBJ2-3	TRBD2	TRBV9	-	CASSAQPSAGVTDTQYF	TGTGCCAGCAGCGCCCAGCCTTCAGCGGGGGTCACAGATACGCAGTATTTT
TRBJ2-1	-	TRBV21-1	-	CASSKPQGDWNEQFF	TGTGCCAGCAGCAAACCGCAGGGTGACTGGAATGAGCAGTTCTTC
TRBJ1-5	-	TRBV18	once	CASSPGKEGGWEQSNQPQHF	TGTGCCAGCTCACCGGGCAAAGAGGGGGGTTGGGAGCAAAGCAATCAGCCCCAGCATTTT
TRBJ1-6	TRBD1	TRBV6-6	-	CASSFSGTALNSPLHF	TGTGCCAGCAGTTTCTCCGGGACAGCCCTTAATTCACCCCTCCACTTT
TRBJ2-7	-	TRBV6-2/TRBV6-3	few	CASSTGGIYEQYF	TGTGCCAGCAGTACTGGTGGAATCTACGAGCAGTACTTC
TRBJ2-3	TRBD2	TRBV3-1	-	CASSQDVFRTSGTDTQYF	TGTGCCAGCAGCCAAGATGTGTTTAGGACTAGCGGCACAGATACGCAGTATTTT
TRBJ1-4	-	TRBV12-3/TRBV12-4	-	CASSSSTAEGEKLFF	TGTGCCAGCAGTTCCTCGACCGCGGAGGGAGAAAAACTGTTTTTT
TRBJ2-6	-	TRBV5-1	many	CASSSGVGANVLTF	TGCGCCAGCAGCTCAGGGGTGGGGGCCAACGTCCTGACTTTC
TRBJ2-1	-	TRBV28	-	CASSLGSTREQFF	TGTGCCAGCAGTTTAGGCTCGACACGTGAGCAGTTCTTC
TRBJ2-3	TRBD2	TRBV12-3/TRBV12-4	-	CASHRSGTRIRDTQYF	TGTGCCAGCCATCGCTCCGGGACTAGAATTCGAGATACGCAGTATTTT
TRBJ1-6	TRBD1	TRBV5-1	once	CASSWDRDVGRSPLHF	TGCGCCAGCAGCTGGGACAGGGATGTCGGAAGATCACCCCTCCACTTT
TRBJ2-1	-	TRBV20-1	-	CSARGLGGARNEQFF	TGCAGTGCTAGGGGGCTGGGGGGGGCTAGGAATGAGCAGTTCTTC
TRBJ2-1	-	TRBV28	-	CASSDVNEQFF	TGTGCCAGTTCGGACGTAAATGAGCAGTTCTTC
TRBJ2-7	-	TRBV28	-	CASSSRRYEQYF	TGTGCCAGCAGTTCTAGGAGGTACGAGCAGTACTTC
TRBJ2-3	-	TRBV3-1	-	CASSQGLRYGADTQYF	TGTGCCAGCAGCCAAGGACTTCGTTACGGCGCAGATACGCAGTATTTT
TRBJ2-1	-	TRBV9	once	CASSVGGIIYNEQFF	TGTGCCAGCAGCGTAGGGGGGATTATTTACAATGAGCAGTTCTTC
TRBJ2-7	TRBD2	TRBV9	few	CASSARTSGGSYEQYF	TGTGCCAGCAGCGCCCGAACTAGCGGGGGTTCCTACGAGCAGTACTTC
TRBJ2-3	-	TRBV21-1	-	CASSKGGDTDTQYF	TGTGCCAGCAGCAAAGGAGGAGACACAGATACGCAGTATTTT
TRBJ2-5	-	TRBV4-3	-	CASSQVDGKLYF	TGCGCCAGCAGCCAGGTCGACGGTAAACTGTACTTC
TRBJ2-1	TRBD2	TRBV20-1	few	CSARSGGIYNEQFF	TGCAGTGCTAGGAGCGGGGGCATCTACAATGAGCAGTTCTTC
TRBJ2-7	-	TRBV7-2	-	CASSEGRISYEQYF	TGTGCCAGCAGCGAGGGACGGATCTCCTACGAGCAGTACTTC
TRBJ2-5	-	TRBV7-3	-	CASSEGSGGETQYF	TGTGCCAGCAGCGAGGGAAGTGGGGGCGAGACCCAGTACTTC
TRBJ1-5	-	TRBV20-1	-	CSLTLGASNQPQHF	TGCAGTCTCACCCTCGGGGCCTCCAATCAGCCCCAGCATTTT
TRBJ2-5	-	TRBV12-3/TRBV12-4	-	CASSFGTTRGETQYF	TGTGCCAGCAGTTTCGGGACCACCAGGGGAGAGACCCAGTACTTC
TRBJ1-4	-	TRBV5-8	-	CASSWHGSGNEKLFF	TGTGCCAGCAGCTGGCACGGGAGTGGGAATGAAAAACTGTTTTTT
TRBJ1-1	TRBD1	TRBV20-1	-	CSARRTGRVPEAFF	TGCAGTGCTAGGAGGACAGGGCGGGTCCCTGAAGCTTTCTTT
TRBJ1-2	-	TRBV7-8	few	CASSPSTAAINYGYTF	TGTGCCAGCAGCCCCTCAACCGCCGCTATTAACTATGGCTACACCTTC
TRBJ2-1	-	TRBV7-2	-	CASSPSRGGYNEQFF	TGTGCCAGCAGCCCCTCCAGGGGAGGCTACAATGAGCAGTTCTTC
TRBJ1-6	-	TRBV7-2	-	CASSQGLGNNSPLHF	TGTGCCAGCAGCCAAGGGTTGGGTAATAATTCACCCCTCCACTTT
TRBJ2-1	-	TRBV6-6	-	CASSYSEANEQFF	TGTGCCAGCAGTTACTCGGAAGCCAATGAGCAGTTCTTC
TRBJ1-6	TRBD1	TRBV29-1	-	CSVRTGERNSPLHF	TGCAGCGTTAGGACAGGGGAGCGGAATTCACCCCTCCACTTT
TRBJ2-6	TRBD1	TRBV10-3	-	CAIRFTGVGANVLTF	TGTGCCATCAGGTTTACAGGGGTGGGGGCCAACGTCCTGACTTTC